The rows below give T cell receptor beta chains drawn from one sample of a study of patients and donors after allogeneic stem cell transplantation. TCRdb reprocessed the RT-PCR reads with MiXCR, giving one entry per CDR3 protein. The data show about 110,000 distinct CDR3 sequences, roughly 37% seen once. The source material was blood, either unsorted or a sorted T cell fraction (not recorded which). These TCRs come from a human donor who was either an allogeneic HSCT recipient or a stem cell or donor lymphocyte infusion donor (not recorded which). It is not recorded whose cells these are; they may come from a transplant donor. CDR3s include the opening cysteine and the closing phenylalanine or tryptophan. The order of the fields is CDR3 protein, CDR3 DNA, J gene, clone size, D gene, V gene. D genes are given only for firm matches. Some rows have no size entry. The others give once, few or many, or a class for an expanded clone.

CDR3aa: CASSFAYSNQPQHF
CDR3nt: TGTGCCAGCAGCTTCGCCTATAGCAATCAGCCCCAGCATTTT
j_gene: TRBJ1-5
abundance: medium-sized
d_gene: -
v_gene: TRBV7-9

CDR3aa: CASSFGRDWGAKGQFF
CDR3nt: TGTGCCAGCAGCTTTGGCCGGGACTGGGGAGCCAAGGGGCAGTTCTTC
j_gene: TRBJ2-1
abundance: -
d_gene: -
v_gene: TRBV7-8

CDR3aa: CASSRTGGTTNEKLFF
CDR3nt: TGTGCCAGCAGCCGGACAGGGGGCACTACTAATGAAAAACTGTTTTTT
j_gene: TRBJ1-4
abundance: -
d_gene: TRBD1
v_gene: TRBV13

CDR3aa: CASSQDGRSGYGYTF
CDR3nt: TGCGCCAGCAGCCAAGATGGAAGGAGCGGCTATGGCTACACCTTC
j_gene: TRBJ1-2
abundance: -
d_gene: -
v_gene: TRBV4-3

CDR3aa: CASSLWGPSSYNEQFF
CDR3nt: TGTGCCAGCAGTTTATGGGGTCCCAGCTCCTACAATGAGCAGTTCTTC
j_gene: TRBJ2-1
abundance: -
d_gene: -
v_gene: TRBV28

CDR3aa: CASSHAGGNSPLHF
CDR3nt: TGTGCCAGCAGCCATGCAGGGGGTAATTCACCCCTCCACTTT
j_gene: TRBJ1-6
abundance: -
d_gene: TRBD1
v_gene: TRBV3-1

CDR3aa: CASSQDPRVEEQYF
CDR3nt: TGTGCCAGCAGCCAAGACCCCCGGGTGGAAGAGCAGTACTTC
j_gene: TRBJ2-7
abundance: -
d_gene: -
v_gene: TRBV9

CDR3aa: CASSQTSGSYTQYF
CDR3nt: TGTGCCAGCAGCCAGACTAGCGGGAGTTATACGCAGTATTTT
j_gene: TRBJ2-3
abundance: -
d_gene: TRBD2
v_gene: TRBV9

CDR3aa: CSVPRGQGSSNYGYTF
CDR3nt: TGCAGTGTTCCCCGGGGGCAGGGGAGCTCTAACTATGGCTACACCTTC
j_gene: TRBJ1-2
abundance: few
d_gene: -
v_gene: TRBV20-1

CDR3aa: CASSFSGQINSPLHF
CDR3nt: TGCGCCAGCAGCTTTTCGGGACAAATCAATTCACCCCTCCACTTT
j_gene: TRBJ1-6
abundance: -
d_gene: -
v_gene: TRBV5-1

CDR3aa: CASSYRAANEKLFF
CDR3nt: TGTGCCAGCAGTTACAGGGCGGCTAATGAAAAACTGTTTTTT
j_gene: TRBJ1-4
abundance: -
d_gene: -
v_gene: TRBV6-2/TRBV6-3

CDR3aa: CASGFSYEQYF
CDR3nt: TGTGCCAGCGGCTTCTCCTACGAGCAGTACTTC
j_gene: TRBJ2-7
abundance: few
d_gene: -
v_gene: TRBV6-2/TRBV6-3

CDR3aa: CASSLDRGDNEQFF
CDR3nt: TGTGCCAGCAGCCTCGATAGGGGGGACAATGAGCAGTTCTTC
j_gene: TRBJ2-1
abundance: few
d_gene: -
v_gene: TRBV27

CDR3aa: CSAEGGVEAFF
CDR3nt: TGCAGCGCTGAAGGTGGAGTTGAAGCTTTCTTT
j_gene: TRBJ1-1
abundance: few
d_gene: -
v_gene: TRBV29-1

CDR3aa: CASKELPSYEQYF
CDR3nt: TGTGCCAGCAAAGAGCTGCCATCCTACGAGCAGTACTTC
j_gene: TRBJ2-7
abundance: -
d_gene: -
v_gene: TRBV2

CDR3aa: CATSRDLGLNQPQHF
CDR3nt: TGTGCCACCAGCAGAGACCTGGGACTGAATCAGCCCCAGCATTTT
j_gene: TRBJ1-5
abundance: few
d_gene: -
v_gene: TRBV15

CDR3aa: CASSPAGGSQPQHF
CDR3nt: TGTGCCAGCAGTCCGGCAGGGGGTAGTCAGCCCCAGCATTTT
j_gene: TRBJ1-5
abundance: -
d_gene: TRBD1
v_gene: TRBV2

CDR3aa: CSAPTRVISNEQFF
CDR3nt: TGCAGTGCGCCGACGAGAGTAATTTCCAATGAGCAGTTCTTC
j_gene: TRBJ2-1
abundance: -
d_gene: -
v_gene: TRBV20-1

CDR3aa: CASSADRLSNQPQHF
CDR3nt: TGTGCCAGCAGTGCCGACAGGCTGAGCAATCAGCCCCAGCATTTT
j_gene: TRBJ1-5
abundance: few
d_gene: -
v_gene: TRBV28

CDR3aa: CASSPSGKLADEQYF
CDR3nt: TGTGCCAGCAGCCCCTCGGGAAAACTAGCGGACGAGCAGTACTTC
j_gene: TRBJ2-7
abundance: -
d_gene: TRBD2
v_gene: TRBV25-1

CDR3aa: CASSQSSVTEAFF
CDR3nt: TGTGCCAGCAGCCAATCTTCCGTTACTGAAGCTTTCTTT
j_gene: TRBJ1-1
abundance: few
d_gene: -
v_gene: TRBV16

CDR3aa: CASSPRQGAFGSEAFF
CDR3nt: TGCGCCAGCAGCCCTAGGCAGGGGGCTTTTGGGAGTGAAGCTTTCTTT
j_gene: TRBJ1-1
abundance: few
d_gene: TRBD1
v_gene: TRBV5-1

CDR3aa: CASSKTTGAYGYTF
CDR3nt: TGTGCCAGCAGCAAGACGACAGGGGCCTATGGCTACACCTTC
j_gene: TRBJ1-2
abundance: -
d_gene: TRBD1
v_gene: TRBV2

CDR3aa: CASSGTFSGNTIYF
CDR3nt: TGTGCCAGCAGTGGGACTTTCTCTGGAAACACCATATATTTT
j_gene: TRBJ1-3
abundance: few
d_gene: -
v_gene: TRBV6-6

CDR3aa: CASSFTSGGVLSYNEQFF
CDR3nt: TGTGCCAGCAGCTTCACTAGCGGGGGGGTTCTCTCCTACAATGAGCAGTTCTTC
j_gene: TRBJ2-1
abundance: -
d_gene: TRBD2
v_gene: TRBV11-3

CDR3aa: CASSVSGRNTEAFF
CDR3nt: TGTGCCAGCAGCGTTTCAGGGAGGAACACTGAAGCTTTCTTT
j_gene: TRBJ1-1
abundance: -
d_gene: -
v_gene: TRBV9

CDR3aa: CASSQRQGATNEKLFF
CDR3nt: TGCGCCAGCAGCCAGAGACAGGGGGCAACTAATGAAAAACTGTTTTTT
j_gene: TRBJ1-4
abundance: few
d_gene: TRBD1
v_gene: TRBV4-3

CDR3aa: CASSNRVNTDTQYF
CDR3nt: TGCGCCAGCAGCAACAGGGTTAACACAGATACGCAGTATTTT
j_gene: TRBJ2-3
abundance: few
d_gene: -
v_gene: TRBV4-3